Below are 15 T cell receptor beta chains sequenced from a single sample in a study of blood T cell repertoires in COVID-19. The method was immunoSEQ multiplex PCR; TCRdb's version includes in-frame clones alone and lacks a portion of them. The sample yields some 300,000 clones, 85% to 90% seen once. Sample: PBMCs or T cells enriched from blood (not recorded which). The origin of the receptors is a woman aged 45-65 years who had been exposed to COVID-19.

The chain has TRBV19 and TRBJ2-5; 9 bases map to TRBD1. From germline, CDR1 is LNHDA and CDR2 SQIVND (reference sequence). J lost 5 bases, V lost 2 bases, and 6 bases had no gene match. This CDR3 spans 15 amino acids. The CDR3 DNA reads TGTGCCAGTAGTATATCGGGACAGGGCGTGGAGACCCAGTACTTC. This codes for CASSISGQGVETQYF.

The CDR3 loop is CASMYGQRTDTQYF. CDR3 nucleotides: TGCGCCAGCATGTATGGGCAGCGCACAGATACGCAGTATTTT. The genes are TRBV5-1 and TRBJ2-3, with D hard to call. This CDR3 region has 14 residues. The V gene lost 6 bases and the J gene lost 1 base, with 12 bases spanning the gap. Per the germline V gene, CDR1 is SGHRS and CDR2 is YFSETQ.

The chain carries TRBV29-1 and TRBJ1-5; no clear D. The CDR3 consists of 13 residues. CDR1 and CDR2 (germline): SQVTM, ANQGSEA. The V gene lost 4 bases and the J gene lost 7 bases, with 14 bases spanning the gap. The CDR3 region is CSVGGPQGQPQHF. The CDR3 coding sequence is TGCAGCGTTGGCGGGCCCCAAGGACAGCCCCAGCATTTT.

The V call is TRBV30, the J call TRBJ1-2; D may be TRBD1 (6 bases). CDR1 and CDR2 from the germline V gene are GTSNPN and SVGIG (reference sequence). This CDR3 comprises 13 residues. The V end lost 5 bases, the J end lost 7 bases, and 17 bases lay between the germline ends. CDR3 amino acids: CAWEGVYPVGYTF. For the CDR3, the DNA is TGTGCCTGGGAGGGGGTTTATCCGGTTGGCTACACCTTC.

This chain links TRBV29-1 with TRBJ1-1; 10 nucleotides line up with TRBD1. With 6 bases clipped from V and 0 bases from J, the junction kept 1 base outside the gene matches. Germline V gives CDR1 SQVTM, CDR2 ANQGSEA. There are 13 residues in the CDR3. The CDR3 reads CSVDRGMNTEAFF. In DNA form, the CDR3 reads TGCAGCGTGGACAGGGGGATGAACACTGAAGCTTTCTTT. The whole variable domain, filled in from reference TRBV29-1 and TRBJ1-1, reads SAVISQKPSRDICQRGTSLTIQCQVDSQVTMMFWYRQQPGQSLTLIATANQGSEATYESGFVIDKFPISRPNLTFSTLTVSNMSPEDSSIYLCSVDRGMNTEAFFGQGTRLTVV.

The chain carries TRBV4-2 and TRBJ1-5, with D unclear. Trimming pared 0 bases from V and 7 bases from J, leaving 4 bases between. Germline V gene sequence: CDR1 LGHNA, CDR2 YNFKEQ. There are 12 residues in the CDR3. The DNA of the CDR3 is TGTGCCAGCAGCCAAGATAGCCAGCCCCAGCATTTT. It yields the protein CASSQDSQPQHF.

With respect to this clone: Different DNA sequences within this sample yield the same CDR3. The V call is TRBV5-1, the J call TRBJ1-3, with unresolved D. The V and J ends lost 0 bases and 3 bases respectively, with 4 bases between them. Germline V gives CDR1 SGHRS, CDR2 YFSETQ. This CDR3 is 13 amino acids long. CDR3 sequence (DNA): TGCGCCAGCAGCTTGGGAGGTGGAAACACCATATATTTT. Protein sequence: CASSLGGGNTIYF.

This clone occurred once. The chain combines TRBV5-8 with TRBJ2-7; 13 positions agree with TRBD2. Germline CDR1 is SGHTS and CDR2 is YDEGEE. This CDR3 is 14 amino acids long. The trim removed 3 bases at V and 3 bases at J, leaving 0 bases unmatched. The CDR3 nucleotides read TGTGCCAGCAGCTGGACTAGCGGGAGCTACGAGCAGTACTTC. Translating it yields CASSWTSGSYEQYF.

This chain joins TRBV6-4 and TRBJ2-7; tentative D call: TRBD1 (5 bases). The ends were cut back, 0 bases at V and 8 bases at J, with 11 bases in the middle. Germline CDR1 MRHNA, CDR2 SNTAGT. This CDR3 has 13 residues. For the CDR3, the DNA is TGTGCCAGCAGTGACTCGACGACAGCCAAGCAGTACTTC. Its translation: CASSDSTTAKQYF.

This clone was seen once. The V gene is TRBV6-5, the J gene TRBJ1-4, with 7 positions matching TRBD1. J gave up 8 bases and V 6 bases, and 9 bases lay outside the gene matches. Germline assignment: CDR1 MNHEY and CDR2 SVGAGI. The CDR3 length is 14 residues. The DNA of the CDR3 is TGTGCCAGCAGAATAGACAGGGTCGCGGAAAAACTGTTTTTT. Encoded protein: CASRIDRVAEKLFF.

The V call is TRBV25-1, the J call TRBJ1-5; D is unclear. Germline assignment: CDR1 MGHDK and CDR2 SYGVNS. This CDR3 region has 13 residues. The V and J ends lost 4 bases and 3 bases respectively, with 7 bases between them. The CDR3, as DNA: TGTGCCAGCAGTGGAAGCCTCAATCAGCCCCAGCATTTT. This encodes CASSGSLNQPQHF.

The chain is built from TRBV5-5 and TRBJ1-3, with unresolved D. This CDR3 region has 17 residues. V was cut by 1 base and J by 0 bases, with 14 bases left in between. CDR1 is SGHKS and CDR2 is YYEKEE in the germline V gene (reference sequence). Written as DNA, the CDR3 is TGTGCCAGCAGCTTGCGGGCGGGTCCGGTCTCTGGAAACACCATATATTTT. It specifies CASSLRAGPVSGNTIYF.

Of note for this clone: At one of its ends the junction is not consistent with the germline gene, which may arise from a read error. The chain couples TRBV7-7 to TRBJ2-3; 7 positions agree with TRBD2. Germline values: CDR1 SSHAT, CDR2 FNYEAQ (reference sequence). This CDR3 contains 15 residues. CDR3 loop: CASSFRAGGTDTQYF. CDR3 in DNA: TGTGCTAGCAGCTTTCGGGCGGGGGGCACAGATACGCAGTATTTT. Full variable domain (outside the CDR3, taken from reference TRBV7-7 and TRBJ2-3): GAGVSQSPRYKVTKRGQDVTLRCDPISSHATLYWYQQALGQGPEFLTYFNYEAQPDKSGLPSDRFSAERPEGSISTLTIQRTEQRDSAMYRCASSFRAGGTDTQYFGPGTRLTVL.

The chain couples TRBV29-1 to TRBJ1-1; D not resolved. CDR1 and CDR2 (germline): SQVTM, ANQGSEA. The CDR3 has 12 residues. With 3 bases removed from V and 6 bases from J, the gap between germline ends came to 11 bases. CDR3 loop: CSVEQSGPEAFF. The CDR3 DNA reads as TGCAGCGTTGAGCAAAGCGGCCCTGAAGCTTTCTTT.

This chain links TRBV14 with TRBJ2-5, with TRBD1 matching over 10 bases. V trimming: 5 bases; J trimming: 5 bases; junction bases outside the gene matches: 11. This CDR3 spans 16 amino acids. CDR1 and CDR2 (germline): SGHDN, FVKESK. The chain's CDR3 is CASSKRQGARMETQYF. DNA of the CDR3: TGTGCCAGCAGCAAACGACAGGGGGCGAGGATGGAGACCCAGTACTTC.